Sequencing of this T cell receptor (beta chain) was carried out in a study of EBV T-cell therapy then PD-1 blockade in nasopharyngeal carcinoma. Some clones are missing from TCRdb's copy, which holds only in-frame ones; the method was immunoSEQ multiplex PCR. The sample records about 21,000 clones, roughly 80% being singletons. Time point in this sample: 266 days after commencement of treatment, after nivolumab therapy. Treatment meaning: AdE1-LMPpoly-expanded autologous EBV-specific T-cell therapy followed by anti-PD-1 nivolumab. This clone was seen more than once but under ten times. What it binds is unknown. The clonotype originates from a man aged 35 to 55 with nasopharyngeal carcinoma. The sample in question was CD8+ T cells from blood, obtained around day 300 from a patient whose treatment included autologous EBV-specific T cells and nivolumab.

The CDR3 loop is CASSLWNTEAFF. The CDR3 bases are TGTGCCAGCAGCCTCTGGAACACTGAAGCTTTCTTT. The genes are TRBV7-9 and TRBJ1-1; unclear D gene. V was cut by 5 bases and J by 1 base, with 5 bases left in between. This CDR3 has 12 amino acids. From germline, CDR1 is SEHNR and CDR2 FQNEAQ (reference sequence). Based on the CDR3 plus reference TRBV7-9 and TRBJ1-1, the full variable domain is DTGVSQNPRHKITKRGQNVTFRCDPISEHNRLYWYRQTLGQGPEFLTYFQNEAQLEKSRLLSDRFSAERPKGSFSTLEIQRTEQGDSAMYLCASSLWNTEAFFGQGTRLTVV.